The clone carrying this TCR beta chain was detected a few times. What it binds is not known. Other DNA sequences in this sample translate to the same CDR3. Germline-derived CDR1 and CDR2 are SGHAT and FQNNGV. The CDR3 totals 15 residues. V was clipped by 5 bases and J by 2 bases; unmatched bases: 4. The record originates from a study of metastatic and nonmetastatic thyroid tumors. In the study overall: The authors compared repertoires across blood and tumor or nodule tissue from malignant and benign thyroid patients. Study-wide findings and caveats: When malignant thyroid tumors were compared with benign nodules, TCR beta diversity was reportedly significantly higher in the malignant tumors. This held in both blood and tumor samples.

Study processing details: Researchers built a distant-metastasis classifier for papillary thyroid cancer that drew on CDR3 differences across clinicopathological groups. TCRdb re-clonotyped the PCR reads through MiXCR. What appears here as the V and J calls and clone size reflects TCRdb's work, not the paper's. This sample carries under 75,000 clones, roughly a sixth of them seen once, and the ten largest clones take about 13%. Ahead of thyroid surgery, no patient had received treatment of any kind. Sequencing used blood. The TCR originated in a female donor with papillary thyroid cancer or a benign thyroid nodule (not recorded which). Some clones in this sample may be carry-over from other donors' samples. V and J are TRBV11-2 and TRBJ2-7; TRBD2 matches 12 bases. CDR3 sequence reads: CASSLLAGGTYEQYF. The CDR3 DNA reads as TGTGCCAGCAGCCTGCTAGCGGGAGGGACCTACGAGCAGTACTTC.